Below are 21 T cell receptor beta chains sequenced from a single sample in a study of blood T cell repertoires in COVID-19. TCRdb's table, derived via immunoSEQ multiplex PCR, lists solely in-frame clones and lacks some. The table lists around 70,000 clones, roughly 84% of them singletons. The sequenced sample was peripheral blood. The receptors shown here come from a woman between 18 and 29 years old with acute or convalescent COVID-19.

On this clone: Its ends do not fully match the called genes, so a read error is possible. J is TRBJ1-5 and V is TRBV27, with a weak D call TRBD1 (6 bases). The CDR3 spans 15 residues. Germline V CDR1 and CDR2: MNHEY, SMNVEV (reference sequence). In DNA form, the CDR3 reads TGTGCCAGCAGTCAACAGGGCTTTAGCTATCAGCCCCAGCATTTT. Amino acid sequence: CASSQQGFSYQPQHF.

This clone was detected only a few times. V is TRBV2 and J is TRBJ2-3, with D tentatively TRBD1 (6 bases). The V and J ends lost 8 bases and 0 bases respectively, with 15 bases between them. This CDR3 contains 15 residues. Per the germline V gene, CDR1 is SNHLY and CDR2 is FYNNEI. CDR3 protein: CASGRQATSTDTQYF. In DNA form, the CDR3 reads TGTGCCAGCGGCAGACAGGCAACCAGCACAGATACGCAGTATTTT.

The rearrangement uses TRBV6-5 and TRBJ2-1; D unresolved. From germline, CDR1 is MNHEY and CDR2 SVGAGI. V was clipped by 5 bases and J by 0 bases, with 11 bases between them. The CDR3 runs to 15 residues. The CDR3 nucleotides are TGTGCCAGCAGTAAGAGCGAGCACTCCTACAATGAGCAGTTCTTC. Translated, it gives CASSKSEHSYNEQFF.

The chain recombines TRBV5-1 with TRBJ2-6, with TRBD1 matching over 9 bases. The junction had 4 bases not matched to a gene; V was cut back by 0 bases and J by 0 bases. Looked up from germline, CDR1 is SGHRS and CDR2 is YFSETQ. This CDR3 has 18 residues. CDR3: CASSLGGQGYSGANVLTF. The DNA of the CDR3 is TGCGCCAGCAGCTTGGGTGGACAGGGGTACTCTGGGGCCAACGTCCTGACTTTC.

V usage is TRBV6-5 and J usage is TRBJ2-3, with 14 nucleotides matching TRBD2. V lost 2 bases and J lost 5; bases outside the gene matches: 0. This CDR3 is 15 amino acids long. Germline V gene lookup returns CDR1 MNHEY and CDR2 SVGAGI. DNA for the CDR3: TGTGCCAGCAGTTACGGGACTAGCGGGGGAGATACGCAGTATTTT. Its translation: CASSYGTSGGDTQYF.

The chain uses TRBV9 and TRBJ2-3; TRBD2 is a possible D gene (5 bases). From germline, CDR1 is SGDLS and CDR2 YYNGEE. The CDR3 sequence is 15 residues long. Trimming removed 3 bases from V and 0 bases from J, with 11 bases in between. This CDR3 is CASSALRTSTDTQYF. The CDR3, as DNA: TGTGCCAGCAGCGCCCTTCGGACTAGCACAGATACGCAGTATTTT.

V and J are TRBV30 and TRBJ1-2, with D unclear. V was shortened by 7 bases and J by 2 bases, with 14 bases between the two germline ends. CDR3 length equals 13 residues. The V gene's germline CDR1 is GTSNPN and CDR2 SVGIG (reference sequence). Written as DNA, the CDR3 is TGTGCCTCCCCCAAGGAGCTCAACTATGGCTACACCTTC. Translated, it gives CASPKELNYGYTF.

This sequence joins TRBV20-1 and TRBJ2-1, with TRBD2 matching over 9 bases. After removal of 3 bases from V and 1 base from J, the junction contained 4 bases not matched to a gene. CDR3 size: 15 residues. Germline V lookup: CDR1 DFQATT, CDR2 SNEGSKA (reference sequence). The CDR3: CSASQSGRSYNEQFF. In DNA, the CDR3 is TGCAGTGCTAGTCAGAGCGGGAGGTCCTACAATGAGCAGTTCTTC.

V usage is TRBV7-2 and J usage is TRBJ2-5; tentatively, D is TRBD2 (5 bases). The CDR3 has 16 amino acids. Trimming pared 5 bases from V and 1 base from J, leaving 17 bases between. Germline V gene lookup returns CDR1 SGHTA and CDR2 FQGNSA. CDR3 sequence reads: CASSPEEQQFQETQYF. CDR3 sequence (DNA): TGTGCCAGCAGCCCGGAGGAACAGCAATTCCAAGAGACCCAGTACTTC.

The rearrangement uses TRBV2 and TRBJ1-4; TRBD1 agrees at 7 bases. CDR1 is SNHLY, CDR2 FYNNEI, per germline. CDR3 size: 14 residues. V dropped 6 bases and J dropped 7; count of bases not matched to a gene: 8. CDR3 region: CASRGDRVGEKLFF. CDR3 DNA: TGTGCCAGCAGGGGGGACAGAGTAGGTGAAAAACTGTTTTTT.

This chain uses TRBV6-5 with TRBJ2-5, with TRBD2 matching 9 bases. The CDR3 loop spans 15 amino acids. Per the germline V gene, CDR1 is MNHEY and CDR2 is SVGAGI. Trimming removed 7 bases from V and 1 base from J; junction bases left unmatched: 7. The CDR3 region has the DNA TGTGCCAGCAAAGCGACTAGCGGAGTCCAAGAGACCCAGTACTTC. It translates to CASKATSGVQETQYF.

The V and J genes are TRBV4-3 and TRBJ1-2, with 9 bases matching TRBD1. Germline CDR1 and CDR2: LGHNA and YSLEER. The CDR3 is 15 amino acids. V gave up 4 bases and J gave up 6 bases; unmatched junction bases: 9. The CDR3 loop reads CASSLTGGDLDGYTF. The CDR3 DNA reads TGCGCCAGCAGCCTAACAGGGGGCGACTTGGATGGCTACACCTTC.

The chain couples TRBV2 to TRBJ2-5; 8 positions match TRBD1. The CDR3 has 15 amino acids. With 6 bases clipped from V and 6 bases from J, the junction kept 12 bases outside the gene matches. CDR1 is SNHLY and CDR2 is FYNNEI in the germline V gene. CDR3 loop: CASSLERTGGQTQYF. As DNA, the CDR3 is TGTGCCAGCAGCCTCGAGAGAACAGGGGGACAGACCCAGTACTTC. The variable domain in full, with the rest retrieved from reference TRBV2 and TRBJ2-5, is EPEVTQTPSHQVTQMGQEVILRCVPISNHLYFYWYRQILGQKVEFLVSFYNNEISEKSEIFDDQFSVERPDGSNFTLKIRSTKLEDSAMYFCASSLERTGGQTQYFGPGTRLLVL.

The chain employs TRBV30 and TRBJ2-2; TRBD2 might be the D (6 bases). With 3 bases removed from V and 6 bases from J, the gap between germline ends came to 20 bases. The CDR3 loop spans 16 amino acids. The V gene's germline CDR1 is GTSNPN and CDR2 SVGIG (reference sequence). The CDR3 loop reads CAWRNRGEVLSGELFF. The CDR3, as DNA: TGTGCCTGGAGGAATCGCGGGGAGGTCCTTTCCGGGGAGCTGTTTTTT.

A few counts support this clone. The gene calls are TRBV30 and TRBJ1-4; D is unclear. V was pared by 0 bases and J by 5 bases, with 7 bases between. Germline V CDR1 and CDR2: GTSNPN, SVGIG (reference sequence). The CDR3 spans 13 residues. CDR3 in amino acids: CAWSVASNEKLFF. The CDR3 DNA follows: TGTGCCTGGAGTGTGGCCTCGAATGAAAAACTGTTTTTT.

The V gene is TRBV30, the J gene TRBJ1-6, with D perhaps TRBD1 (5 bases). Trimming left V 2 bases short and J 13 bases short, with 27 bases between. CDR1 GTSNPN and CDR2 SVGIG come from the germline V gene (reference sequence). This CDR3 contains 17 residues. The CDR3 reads CAWSLYSDSRPFSPLHF. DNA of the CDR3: TGTGCCTGGAGTCTATACTCCGACAGCCGGCCCTTTTCCCCCCTCCACTTT.

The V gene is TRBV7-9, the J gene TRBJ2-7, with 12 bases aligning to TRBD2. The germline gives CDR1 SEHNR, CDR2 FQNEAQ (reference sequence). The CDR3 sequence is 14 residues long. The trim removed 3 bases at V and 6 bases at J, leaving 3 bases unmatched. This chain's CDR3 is CASSFTSGGFEQYF. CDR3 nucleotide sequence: TGTGCCAGCAGCTTCACTAGCGGGGGGTTCGAGCAGTACTTC.

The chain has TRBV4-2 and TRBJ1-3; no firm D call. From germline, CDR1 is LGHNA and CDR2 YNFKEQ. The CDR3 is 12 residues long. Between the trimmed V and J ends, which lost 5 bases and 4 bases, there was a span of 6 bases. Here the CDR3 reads CASSSGGNTIYF. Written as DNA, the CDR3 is TGTGCCAGCAGCTCGGGGGGAAACACCATATATTTT.

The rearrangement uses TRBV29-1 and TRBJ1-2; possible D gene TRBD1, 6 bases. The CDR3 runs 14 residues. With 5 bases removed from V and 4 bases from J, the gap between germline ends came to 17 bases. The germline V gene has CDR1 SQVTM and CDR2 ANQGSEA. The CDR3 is CSVPKLQGTYGYTF. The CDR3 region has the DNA TGCAGCGTTCCAAAGCTTCAGGGGACCTATGGCTACACCTTC. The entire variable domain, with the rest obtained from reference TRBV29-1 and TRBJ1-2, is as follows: SAVISQKPSRDICQRGTSLTIQCQVDSQVTMMFWYRQQPGQSLTLIATANQGSEATYESGFVIDKFPISRPNLTFSTLTVSNMSPEDSSIYLCSVPKLQGTYGYTFGSGTRLTVV.

The DNA of the CDR3 is TGCGCCAGCAGCATCTCCGGGACAGGGAAGTACGAGCAGTACTTC. Its protein product is CASSISGTGKYEQYF. The genes are TRBV5-1 and TRBJ2-7; 9 nucleotides line up with TRBD1. In germline, CDR1 is SGHRS, CDR2 YFSETQ. The CDR3 runs to 15 residues. V shed 4 bases and J 4 bases; nucleotides not matched to a gene: 9.

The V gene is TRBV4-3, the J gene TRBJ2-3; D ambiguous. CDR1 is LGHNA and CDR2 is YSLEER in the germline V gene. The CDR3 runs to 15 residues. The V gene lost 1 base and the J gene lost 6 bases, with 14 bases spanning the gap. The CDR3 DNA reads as TGCGCCAGCAGCCAAGTCTACCCAATCGGGGATACGCAGTATTTT. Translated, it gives CASSQVYPIGDTQYF.